This T cell receptor beta chain was captured by sequencing in a study of blood T cell repertoires in COVID-19. Study-level background: The United States, Italy and Spain were the sources of the acute and convalescent COVID-19 samples. PBMCs, B-cell-depleted T cells, or T cells provided the cDNA or gDNA that made up the material.

V was shortened by 3 bases and J by 8 bases, with 13 bases between the two germline ends. CDR3 length: 13 residues. CDR1 is LNHDA and CDR2 is SQIVND in the germline V gene (reference sequence). In the original workflow: Reference gene primers were amplified, and this amplification served to estimate nucleated cell counts. Produced via immunoSEQ multiplex PCR; TCRdb's table is partial and in-frame only. V, J and clone size reflect that table, while D and trimming were determined from the DNA. Here the sample spans roughly 60,000 clones, around 90% being singletons. This sequence joins TRBV19 and TRBJ1-2; the D is unclear. The sample taken for sequencing was peripheral blood. This receptor was obtained from a human donor with acute or convalescent COVID-19. The donor label of this sample is uncertain. As DNA, the CDR3 is TGTGCCAGTAGTATTATGACACGTGGAGGCTACACCTTC. This sequence encodes CASSIMTRGGYTF. The variable domain in full, completed from reference TRBV19 and TRBJ1-2, reads DGGITQSPKYLFRKEGQNVTLSCEQNLNHDAMYWYRQDPGQGLRLIYYSQIVNDFQKGDIAEGYSVSREKKESFPLTVTSAQKNPTAFYLCASSIMTRGGYTFGSGTRLTVV.